The source of this T cell receptor (beta chain) is a study of blood T cell repertoires in COVID-19. Profiled with immunoSEQ multiplex PCR; TCRdb holds only in-frame clones, not every one. The sample records 150,000 or so clones, around 87% being singletons. J gave up 6 bases and V 2 bases, and 6 bases lay outside the gene matches. The germline V gene has CDR1 SGHRS and CDR2 YFSETQ. This CDR3 has 15 amino acids. Participants came from about 23 US areas, aged roughly 18 to 89 years. Sequenced: PBMCs or T cells enriched from blood (not recorded which). V usage is TRBV5-1 and J usage is TRBJ2-1; TRBD1 matches at 9 bases. The source is a middle-aged woman who had been exposed to COVID-19. The CDR3, as DNA: TGCGCCAGCAGCTTCGGGACAGGGAACCCCAATGAGCAGTTCTTC. Translating gives CASSFGTGNPNEQFF.